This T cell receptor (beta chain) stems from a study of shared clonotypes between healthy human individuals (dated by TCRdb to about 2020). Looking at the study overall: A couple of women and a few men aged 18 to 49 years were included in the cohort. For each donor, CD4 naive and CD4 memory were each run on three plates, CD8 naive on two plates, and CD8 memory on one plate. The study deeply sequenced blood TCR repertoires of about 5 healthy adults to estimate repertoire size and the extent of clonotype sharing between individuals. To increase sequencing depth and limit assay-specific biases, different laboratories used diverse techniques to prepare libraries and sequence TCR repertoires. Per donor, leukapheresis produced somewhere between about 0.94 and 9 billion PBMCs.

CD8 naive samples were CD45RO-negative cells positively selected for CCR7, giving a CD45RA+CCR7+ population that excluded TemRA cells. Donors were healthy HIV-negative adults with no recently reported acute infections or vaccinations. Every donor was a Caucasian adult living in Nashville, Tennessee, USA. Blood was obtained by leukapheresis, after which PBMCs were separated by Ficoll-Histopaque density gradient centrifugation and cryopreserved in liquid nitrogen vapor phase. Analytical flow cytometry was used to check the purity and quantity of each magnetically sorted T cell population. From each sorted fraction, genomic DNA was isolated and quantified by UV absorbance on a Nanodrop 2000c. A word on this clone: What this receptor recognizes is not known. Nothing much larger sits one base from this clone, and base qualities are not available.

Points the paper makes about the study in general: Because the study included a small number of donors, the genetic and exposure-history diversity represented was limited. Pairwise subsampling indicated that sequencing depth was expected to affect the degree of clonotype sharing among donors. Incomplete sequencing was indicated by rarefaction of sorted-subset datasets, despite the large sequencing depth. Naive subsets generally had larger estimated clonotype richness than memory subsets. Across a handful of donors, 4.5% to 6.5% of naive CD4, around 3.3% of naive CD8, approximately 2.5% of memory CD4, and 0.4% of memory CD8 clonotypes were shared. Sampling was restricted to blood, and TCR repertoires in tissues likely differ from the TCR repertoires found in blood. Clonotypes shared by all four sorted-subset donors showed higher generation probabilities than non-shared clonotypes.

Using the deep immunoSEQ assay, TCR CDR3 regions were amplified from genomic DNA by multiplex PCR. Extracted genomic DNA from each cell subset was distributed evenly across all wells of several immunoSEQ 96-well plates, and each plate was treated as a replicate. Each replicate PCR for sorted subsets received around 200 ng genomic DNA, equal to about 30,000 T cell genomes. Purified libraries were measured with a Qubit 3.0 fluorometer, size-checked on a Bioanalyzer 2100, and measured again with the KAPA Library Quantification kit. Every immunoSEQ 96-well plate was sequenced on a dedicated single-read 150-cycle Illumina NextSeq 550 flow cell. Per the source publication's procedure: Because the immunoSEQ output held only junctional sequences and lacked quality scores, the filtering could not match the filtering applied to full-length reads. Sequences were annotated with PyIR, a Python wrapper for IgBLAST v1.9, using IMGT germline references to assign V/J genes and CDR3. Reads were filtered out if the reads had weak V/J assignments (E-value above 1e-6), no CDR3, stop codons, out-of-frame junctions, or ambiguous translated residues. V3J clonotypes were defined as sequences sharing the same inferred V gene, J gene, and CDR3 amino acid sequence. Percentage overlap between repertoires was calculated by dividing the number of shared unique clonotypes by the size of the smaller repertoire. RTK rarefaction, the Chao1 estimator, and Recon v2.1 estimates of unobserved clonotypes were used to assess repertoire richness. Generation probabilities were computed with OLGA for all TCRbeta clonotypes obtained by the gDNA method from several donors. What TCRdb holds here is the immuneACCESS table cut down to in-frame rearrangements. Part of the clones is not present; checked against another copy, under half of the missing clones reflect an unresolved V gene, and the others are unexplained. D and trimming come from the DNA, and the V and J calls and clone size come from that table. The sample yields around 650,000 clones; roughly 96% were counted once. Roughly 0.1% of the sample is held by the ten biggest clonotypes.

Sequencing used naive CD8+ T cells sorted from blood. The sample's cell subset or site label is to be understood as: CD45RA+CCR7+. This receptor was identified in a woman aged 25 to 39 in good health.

The CDR3 sequence is CASSTSDTSSYNEQFF. The bases are TGCGCCAGCAGCACCTCGGACACGAGCTCCTACAATGAGCAGTTCTTC. The sequence joins TRBV4-1 to TRBJ2-1, and possibly TRBD1, on 5 matching bases. Based on the germline V gene, the CDR1 and CDR2 sequences are MGHRA and YSYEKL. V is reduced by 5 bases and J by 0 bases, leaving a spacing of 14 bases between them. The CDR3 has 16 amino acids, counting the end cysteine and phenylalanine. The CDR3 DNA has 48 bases and is translated from base 1.